A selection of T cell receptor beta chains follows, all from one sample in a study of cytomegalovirus exposure and HLA in healthy donors. The table came from immunoSEQ multiplex PCR; TCRdb's copy has only in-frame clones and leaves some out. This table holds some 200,000 clones, about 76% found once. The specimen was PBMCs. The receptors stem from a male donor in good health and CMV-seropositive. CDR3s include the opening cysteine and the closing phenylalanine or tryptophan. A D gene is named only where the DNA matches it firmly. Clone size is shown for a subset of rows, as once, few, many or a class of expanded clone.

cdr3_aa cdr3_nt clone_size v_call d_call j_call
CASGGQYSNQPQHF TGTGCCAGCGGAGGGCAATATAGCAATCAGCCCCAGCATTTT few TRBV9 - TRBJ1-5
CASSLGGFNEQFF TGTGCCAGCAGCTTAGGAGGGTTTAATGAGCAGTTCTTC - TRBV7-2 - TRBJ2-1
CASSPAGTVVYEQYF TGCGCCAGCAGCCCCGCCGGGACAGTTGTCTACGAGCAGTACTTC - TRBV5-1 TRBD1 TRBJ2-7
CASSYSKTRGRTEAFF TGTGCCAGCAGTTACTCGAAAACCAGGGGGAGGACTGAAGCTTTCTTT once TRBV6-7 TRBD1 TRBJ1-1
CASKPTPQGETQYF TGTGCTAGCAAGCCGACACCCCAGGGAGAGACCCAGTACTTC few TRBV7-7 - TRBJ2-5
CASSLQLAGGSTDTQYF TGTGCCAGCAGCTTGCAGCTAGCGGGGGGTAGCACAGATACGCAGTATTTT - TRBV5-4 TRBD2 TRBJ2-3
CASSQEVARAYEQYF TGTGCCAGCAGCCAAGAGGTAGCACGAGCCTACGAGCAGTACTTC - TRBV14 - TRBJ2-7
CASSPSTSGNEQYF TGTGCCAGCTCACCATCGACTAGCGGGAACGAGCAGTACTTC - TRBV18 TRBD2 TRBJ2-7
CASSYAPLGGGRWHF TGTGCCAGCAGTTATGCGCCTCTAGGGGGGGGAAGATGGCATTTT once TRBV6-5 - TRBJ1-5
CASSVILSTDTQYF TGTGCCAGCAGTGTCATACTGTCCACAGATACGCAGTATTTT - TRBV27 - TRBJ2-3
CASSHQDRDGYTF TGTGCCAGCAGCCACCAGGACAGGGATGGCTACACCTTC - TRBV4-2 TRBD1 TRBJ1-2
CASSLGSRDRSYEQYF TGTGCCAGCAGCTTAGGATCCCGGGACAGGTCCTACGAGCAGTACTTC - TRBV11-2 TRBD1 TRBJ2-7
CSVVIEATNEKLFF TGCAGCGTTGTAATTGAGGCAACTAATGAAAAACTGTTTTTT - TRBV29-1 - TRBJ1-4
CAANGKLADANTGELFF TGTGCCGCCAACGGTAAACTAGCGGATGCGAACACCGGGGAGCTGTTTTTT once TRBV10-3 TRBD2 TRBJ2-2
CASGSGTSQGGTDTQYF TGTGCTAGTGGTTCGGGGACGTCACAGGGGGGCACAGATACGCAGTATTTT - TRBV12-5 TRBD1 TRBJ2-3
CASSLPRGGTDTQYF TGCGCCAGCAGCTTGCCGCGGGGGGGCACAGATACGCAGTATTTT - TRBV5-1 TRBD2 TRBJ2-3
CASSIGELDRTEAFF TGTGCCAGCAGCATCGGGGAACTGGACCGGACTGAAGCTTTCTTT - TRBV5-4 - TRBJ1-1
CASSRDTSYNEQFF TGTGCCAGCAGTCGGGACACCAGCTACAATGAGCAGTTCTTC - TRBV27 - TRBJ2-1
CASSFGQASGSSYEQYF TGTGCCAGCAGCTTTGGCCAGGCTAGCGGGAGTTCCTACGAGCAGTACTTC - TRBV7-6 TRBD2 TRBJ2-7
CASRAGVGTGELFF TGTGCCAGCAGAGCAGGGGTGGGCACCGGGGAGCTGTTTTTT - TRBV6-5 - TRBJ2-2
CASSPYDSTQYF TGTGCCAGCTCACCGTACGACAGCACCCAGTACTTC - TRBV18 - TRBJ2-5
CASSLLQQETQYF TGTGCCAGCAGCTTATTGCAGCAAGAGACCCAGTACTTC once TRBV7-9 - TRBJ2-5
CSAATSLSYEQYF TGCAGCGCCGCAACTAGCTTGTCCTACGAGCAGTACTTC - TRBV29-1 - TRBJ2-7
CASSQWTAREKLFF TGTGCCAGCAGCCAATGGACAGCTCGTGAAAAACTGTTTTTT - TRBV14 - TRBJ1-4
CASSVAGTGGAYEQYF TGTGCCAGCAGCGTAGCAGGGACAGGGGGCGCGTACGAGCAGTACTTC - TRBV9 TRBD1 TRBJ2-7
CASSYGQGTLGYTF TGTGCCAGCAGTTACGGACAGGGCACGCTTGGCTACACCTTC - TRBV6-5 TRBD1 TRBJ1-2
CASTRPWGGDYEQYF TGTGCCAGCACTAGACCGTGGGGGGGGGATTACGAGCAGTACTTC - TRBV6-1 TRBD2 TRBJ2-7
CASSYFGVDSYNEQFF TGTGCCAGCAGTTATTTCGGGGTAGACTCCTACAATGAGCAGTTCTTC - TRBV6-5 - TRBJ2-1
CSSSLLSSYEQYF TGTTCCAGCAGCCTTCTAAGCTCCTACGAGCAGTACTTC - TRBV7-9 - TRBJ2-7
CASSPMGGAYNEQFF TGTGCCAGCAGCCCCATGGGGGGAGCGTACAATGAGCAGTTCTTC once TRBV7-3 - TRBJ2-1
CASSSDRQTPLHF TGTGCCAGCAGTTCGGACCGACAGACACCCCTCCACTTT - TRBV6-8 - TRBJ1-6
CASSPGGGVNEKLFF TGCGCCAGCAGCCCTGGGGGGGGCGTTAATGAAAAACTGTTTTTT - TRBV5-1 - TRBJ1-4
CASSSNSSPNQPQHF TGTGCCAGCAGTTCCAACAGCAGTCCCAATCAGCCCCAGCATTTT - TRBV6-5 - TRBJ1-5
CASSLNGRGNEQFF TGTGCCAGCAGTTTAAATGGCAGGGGAAATGAGCAGTTCTTC - TRBV27 - TRBJ2-1
CASELSGGSTDTQYF TGTGCCAGCGAACTTAGCGGGGGGAGCACAGATACGCAGTATTTT - TRBV2 TRBD2 TRBJ2-3
CASGIRTSGGPSDEQFF TGTGCCAGCGGAATTAGGACTAGCGGGGGCCCTTCGGATGAGCAGTTCTTC - TRBV27 TRBD2 TRBJ2-1
CASSLGGRQGGSPLHF TGTGCCAGCAGCTTGGGGGGGAGACAGGGAGGCTCACCCCTCCACTTT - TRBV5-5 TRBD1 TRBJ1-6
CASSQNNEKLFF TGTGCCAGCAGCCAGAATAATGAAAAACTGTTTTTT once TRBV7-6 - TRBJ1-4
CASNRRGLDTEAFF TGTGCCAGTAACCGCAGGGGGCTAGACACTGAAGCTTTCTTT - TRBV19 TRBD1 TRBJ1-1
CASSPTGEDTQYF TGTGCCAGCAGCCCGACAGGGGAGGATACGCAGTATTTT few TRBV7-3 TRBD1 TRBJ2-3